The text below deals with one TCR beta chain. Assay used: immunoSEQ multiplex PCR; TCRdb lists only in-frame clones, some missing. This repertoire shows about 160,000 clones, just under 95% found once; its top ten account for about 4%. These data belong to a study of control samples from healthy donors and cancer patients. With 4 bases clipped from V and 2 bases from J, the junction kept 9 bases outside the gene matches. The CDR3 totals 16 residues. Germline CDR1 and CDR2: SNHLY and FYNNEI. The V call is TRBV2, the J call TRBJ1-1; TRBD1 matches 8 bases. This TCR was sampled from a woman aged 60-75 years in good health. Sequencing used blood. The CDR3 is CASSGGQGAGNTEAFF. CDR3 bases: TGTGCCAGCAGTGGTGGGCAGGGGGCGGGTAACACTGAAGCTTTCTTT.